A single sample gave rise to the 3 T cell receptor beta chains below, sequenced in a study of blood T cells in healthy people across ages. A second PCR of 7 to 11 cycles used a sample-barcoded 5' primer and a J-beta primer mix. MiXCR, run by TCRdb on the 5' RACE reads, gives a single entry per CDR3 protein. The sample includes approximately 2,000,000 distinct CDR3 sequences, more than 35% of them seen just once. Source material: blood. Receptors originate from a human donor in good health.

Here the CDR3 reads CASSQRTGDQPQHF. The CDR3 region has the DNA TGCGCCAGCAGCCAAAGGACAGGGGATCAGCCCCAGCATTTT. The V gene is TRBV4-3, the J gene TRBJ1-5; 9 positions match TRBD1. Germline V gives CDR1 LGHNA, CDR2 YSLEER. After removal of 2 bases from V and 5 bases from J, the junction contained 1 base not matched to a gene. The CDR3 length is 14 residues.

This clonotype has more than one count but fewer than ten. One junction end does not reproduce the germline sequence, and a read error may be involved. This chain links TRBV12-3 or TRBV12-4 with TRBJ1-5; D is undetermined. The CDR3 covers 12 residues. This CDR3 reads CASRRANQPQHF. The CDR3 region has the DNA TGTGCCAGCCGTAGGGCTAATCAGCCTCAGCATTTT.

This clonotype was picked up a small number of times. The chain recombines TRBV6-5 with TRBJ1-1, with a tentative D call TRBD1 (5 bases). Trimming stripped 7 bases from V and 7 bases from J, with 16 bases between. This CDR3 spans 13 amino acids. In germline, CDR1 is MNHEY, CDR2 SVGAGI. CDR3 loop: CASTSGGGDEAFF. The CDR3 DNA follows: TGTGCCAGCACCTCGGGGGGAGGTGATGAAGCTTTCTTT.